Reported below is one TCR beta chain. A junction end diverges from the germline sequence, so it may reflect a read error. Sequencing of TCR beta, carried out with a high-throughput approach, was applied to CD8+ and CD4+ T cells from the blood. Each multiple sclerosis control was a treatment-naive patient with relapsing-remitting disease that was either stable or active. These data come from a study of CD8 T cells in Susac syndrome. RNA totalling roughly 0.5 to 1 ug underwent reverse transcription with random hexamers. Using its own MiXCR run on the immunoSEQ multiplex PCR reads, TCRdb lists one record per CDR3 protein. Of over 150,000 distinct CDR3 sequences in the sample, about 95% were seen once. There are 10 residues in the CDR3. Germline V gene lookup returns CDR1 LGHDT and CDR2 YNNKEL (reference sequence).

The receptor was isolated from a human donor with multiple sclerosis. The V call is TRBV3-1, the J call TRBJ1-5, with TRBD1 as a possible D gene (6 bases). Sequencing was carried out using CD4+ T cells from PBMCs. The CDR3 DNA sequence: TGTGCCAGCAGCCAAGATCCACAGGGCTTT. It translates to CASSQDPQGF.